The next 32 T cell receptor beta chains were all read from a single sample in a study of shared clonotypes between healthy human individuals. The table came from immunoSEQ multiplex PCR; TCRdb's copy has only in-frame clones and leaves some out. Among approximately 840,000 clones listed, around 96% were seen once. CD45RO-negative, CCR7-positively selected cells formed the naive CD8 fraction, excluding terminally differentiated effector memory CD45RA+ cells. Sequenced sample: naive CD8+ T cells sorted from blood. These receptors all stem from a young man in good health.

V is TRBV11-2 and J is TRBJ1-1; 9 positions agree with TRBD1. CDR1 SGHAT and CDR2 FQNNGV come from the germline V gene. This CDR3 has 12 residues. Trimming removed 6 bases from V and 5 bases from J; junction bases left unmatched: 1. CDR3 protein: CASSDRGTEAFF. CDR3 in DNA: TGTGCCAGCAGTGACAGGGGGACTGAAGCTTTCTTT. The whole variable domain, remainder taken from reference TRBV11-2 and TRBJ1-1, is EAGVAQSPRYKIIEKRQSVAFWCNPISGHATLYWYQQILGQGPKLLIQFQNNGVVDDSQLPKDRFSAERLKGVDSTLKIQPAKLEDSAVYLCASSDRGTEAFFGQGTRLTVV.

Details on this clone: Compared with germline, one end of the junction differs, possibly owing to a read error. The chain uses TRBV7-9 and TRBJ1-1; D not resolved. CDR3 length equals 12 residues. Per the germline V gene, CDR1 is SEHNR and CDR2 is FQNEAQ (reference sequence). CDR3 DNA: TGTGCCAGCAGCTTGCCGGCCCCTGATGCTTTCTTT. It encodes CASSLPAPDAFF.

CDR3 amino acids: CASSQTGGLTHEQYF. For the CDR3, the DNA is TGTGCCAGCAGCCAAACAGGGGGCTTGACCCACGAGCAGTACTTC. The V and J genes are TRBV28 and TRBJ2-7, with 9 bases lining up with TRBD1. The V gene end was trimmed by 6 bases and the J gene end by 5 bases; junction bases not matched to a gene: 11. The CDR3 consists of 15 residues. From germline, CDR1 is MDHEN and CDR2 SYDVKM.

The V call is TRBV4-3, the J call TRBJ2-5, with TRBD1 as a possible D gene (5 bases). CDR1 LGHNA and CDR2 YSLEER come from the germline V gene. The CDR3 totals 16 residues. Trimming shortened V by 0 bases and J by 3 bases, and 14 bases separated the two germline ends. The DNA for the CDR3 is TGCGCCAGCAGCCAAGATTCGAAGCTAGGGGAAGAGACCCAGTACTTC. Translating it yields CASSQDSKLGEETQYF.

This chain connects TRBV29-1 to TRBJ2-1, with D perhaps matching TRBD2 (5 bases). CDR3 size: 12 residues. CDR1 is SQVTM and CDR2 is ANQGSEA in the germline V gene. The V end was cut by 3 bases, the J end by 7 bases, with 10 bases between. The DNA of the CDR3 is TGCAGCGTTGACCCGCGAGGGAATGAGCAGTTCTTC. This translates into CSVDPRGNEQFF.

The gene calls are TRBV9 and TRBJ1-1; D is unclear. Germline loops: CDR1 SGDLS, CDR2 YYNGEE. Trimming removed 0 bases at V and 1 base at J, with 10 bases between. CDR3 size: 15 residues. CDR3: CASSVGTSPNTEAFF. The CDR3 DNA sequence: TGTGCCAGCAGCGTAGGTACCTCGCCGAACACTGAAGCTTTCTTT.

In its sample, this clone was seen once. The V and J genes are TRBV2 and TRBJ2-1; D may match TRBD1 or TRBD2 (5 bases each). In germline, CDR1 is SNHLY, CDR2 FYNNEI. V was shortened by 3 bases and J by 9 bases, with 9 bases between the two germline ends. The CDR3 has 12 amino acids. The DNA for the CDR3 is TGTGCCAGCAGTGATACGGGGCGTGAGCAGTTCTTC. It translates to CASSDTGREQFF.

The chain uses TRBV5-1 and TRBJ1-4; 7 positions agree with TRBD1. This CDR3 has 14 amino acids. V gave up 5 bases and J gave up 5 bases; unmatched junction bases: 6. CDR1 and CDR2 from the germline V gene are SGHRS and YFSETQ. The CDR3 reads CASSPGTANEKLFF. The CDR3 bases are TGCGCCAGCAGTCCCGGGACAGCAAATGAAAAACTGTTTTTT.

This sequence joins TRBV14 and TRBJ1-2, with 8 bases matching TRBD1. Per the germline V gene, CDR1 is SGHDN and CDR2 is FVKESK. With 0 bases clipped from V and 6 bases from J, the junction kept 15 bases outside the gene matches. This CDR3 region has 18 residues. In DNA, the CDR3 is TGTGCCAGCAGCCAAGATGGATTGGACAGGGAATTTTTGGATGGCTACACCTTC. It encodes CASSQDGLDREFLDGYTF.

The chain recombines TRBV28 with TRBJ2-5, with D unresolved. Per the germline V gene, CDR1 is MDHEN and CDR2 is SYDVKM. There are 15 residues in the CDR3. Trimming left V 5 bases short and J 2 bases short, with 15 bases between. The CDR3 protein is CASSPRRFRQETQYF. The CDR3 DNA reads as TGTGCCAGCAGTCCCCGACGGTTTAGACAAGAGACCCAGTACTTC.

The chain uses TRBV19 and TRBJ2-1; the match to TRBD2 covers 13 bases. Per the germline V gene, CDR1 is LNHDA and CDR2 is SQIVND (reference sequence). This CDR3 contains 16 residues. V shed 1 base, J shed 7 bases, and the junction held 4 bases outside the gene matches. This CDR3 reads CASSIGTSGSLNEQFF. Here the CDR3 DNA reads TGTGCCAGTAGTATAGGGACTAGCGGGAGTCTTAATGAGCAGTTCTTC.

The rearrangement joins TRBV7-9 to TRBJ2-2, with 13 bases lining up with TRBD2. The ends lost 4 bases at V and 6 bases at J; junction bases unmatched: 8. Germline V gives CDR1 SEHNR, CDR2 FQNEAQ (reference sequence). CDR3 length equals 17 residues. The chain's CDR3 is CASSSGLAGVLAGELFF. As DNA, the CDR3 is TGTGCCAGCAGCTCCGGACTAGCGGGAGTTTTGGCCGGGGAGCTGTTTTTT.

V is TRBV7-6 and J is TRBJ1-1; 10 bases map to TRBD1. Germline CDR1 reads SGHVS; CDR2 reads FNYEAQ. Germline trimming cut 1 base from V and 4 bases from J; bases unmatched to any gene: 3. CDR3 length: 15 residues. The CDR3 is CASSLGQGARTEAFF. CDR3 bases: TGTGCCAGCAGCTTAGGACAGGGGGCGCGCACTGAAGCTTTCTTT.

This clone was counted between two and nine times. The sample holds other DNA sequences that translate to the same CDR3. The rearrangement joins TRBV27 to TRBJ2-1; D call uncertain. The V end was cut by 3 bases, the J end by 3 bases, with 0 bases between. CDR1 and CDR2 (germline): MNHEY, SMNVEV (reference sequence). The length of the CDR3 is 11 residues. CDR3 sequence reads: CASSFYNEQFF. In nucleotides, the CDR3 is TGTGCCAGCAGTTTCTACAATGAGCAGTTCTTC.

This CDR3 reads CASSLSGPGTGREKLFF. In DNA form, the CDR3 reads TGTGCCAGCAGTTTATCGGGACCCGGGACAGGGAGGGAAAAACTGTTTTTT. The gene calls are TRBV27 and TRBJ1-4; TRBD1 matches 9 bases. Trimming cost V 0 bases and J 8 bases; bases outside gene matches: 10. The CDR3 length is 17 residues. Germline assignment: CDR1 MNHEY and CDR2 SMNVEV (reference sequence).

The chain combines TRBV27 with TRBJ2-2; 9 bases map to TRBD2. The V and J ends lost 2 bases and 5 bases, in that order; junction bases with no gene match: 3. Per the germline V gene, CDR1 is MNHEY and CDR2 is SMNVEV (reference sequence). This CDR3 has 15 amino acids. The CDR3 loop is CASSLGSGRTGELFF. CDR3 sequence (DNA): TGTGCCAGCAGTTTAGGCAGCGGGAGGACCGGGGAGCTGTTTTTT.

J is TRBJ1-2 and V is TRBV27, with a weak D call TRBD1 (6 bases). Deletions cut 6 bases from V and 4 bases from J, with 9 bases between. Germline V CDR1 and CDR2: MNHEY, SMNVEV (reference sequence). This CDR3 comprises 12 residues. DNA of the CDR3: TGTGCCAGCAGGGGGGGCTTCTATGGCTACACCTTC. Translating gives CASRGGFYGYTF.

The chain links TRBV11-2 to TRBJ1-1; D gene uncertain. Germline V gives CDR1 SGHAT, CDR2 FQNNGV. This CDR3 has 14 residues. The germline V and J ends were trimmed by 0 bases and 4 bases, with 9 bases remaining between them. The DNA of the CDR3 is TGTGCCAGCAGCTTAGAGGGTTTCGGCACTGAAGCTTTCTTT. Translating gives CASSLEGFGTEAFF. The full variable domain, in which reference TRBV11-2 and TRBJ1-1 provide the parts outside the CDR3, is EAGVAQSPRYKIIEKRQSVAFWCNPISGHATLYWYQQILGQGPKLLIQFQNNGVVDDSQLPKDRFSAERLKGVDSTLKIQPAKLEDSAVYLCASSLEGFGTEAFFGQGTRLTVV.

This chain links TRBV29-1 with TRBJ2-1; D perhaps matches TRBD2 (5 bases). This CDR3 comprises 14 residues. The germline V gene has CDR1 SQVTM and CDR2 ANQGSEA. The V gene lost 7 bases and the J gene lost 8 bases, with 21 bases spanning the gap. The CDR3 protein is CSARGGEREDEQFF. In DNA, the CDR3 is TGCAGCGCCCGAGGAGGTGAGAGGGAAGATGAGCAGTTCTTC.

The chain couples TRBV27 to TRBJ2-7, with 9 bases matching TRBD1. CDR1 and CDR2 (germline): MNHEY, SMNVEV (reference sequence). This CDR3 has 15 residues. V dropped 5 bases and J dropped 7; count of bases not matched to a gene: 12. CDR3 residues: CASSPIGTGWIEQYF. The CDR3 DNA reads as TGTGCCAGCAGTCCGATAGGGACAGGGTGGATTGAGCAGTACTTC.

The chain links TRBV5-1 to TRBJ2-3; D gene unclear. Germline V gene data show CDR1 as SGHRS and CDR2 as YFSETQ. Between the trimmed V and J ends, which lost 3 bases and 3 bases, there was a span of 11 bases. The CDR3 covers 14 residues. Here the CDR3 reads CASSSPLATDTQYF. CDR3 sequence (DNA): TGCGCCAGCAGCTCCCCGCTGGCGACAGATACGCAGTATTTT.

The gene calls are TRBV5-4 and TRBJ2-3, with D tentatively TRBD1 (5 bases). Trimming stripped 3 bases from V and 2 bases from J, with 10 bases between. Per the germline V gene, CDR1 is SGHNT and CDR2 is YYREEE (reference sequence). The CDR3 is made up of 14 amino acids. Written as DNA, the CDR3 is TGTGCCAGCAGCTCCGGACATAACACAGATACGCAGTATTTT. Encoded protein: CASSSGHNTDTQYF.

This chain uses TRBV19 with TRBJ2-7; D gene uncertain. Trimming pared 6 bases from V and 10 bases from J, leaving 13 bases between. Germline values: CDR1 LNHDA, CDR2 SQIVND (reference sequence). The CDR3 sequence is 11 residues long. CDR3 in amino acids: CASRDLGGQYF. CDR3 bases: TGTGCCAGTAGGGACCTCGGCGGACAGTACTTC.

The chain is built from TRBV19 and TRBJ2-7; D perhaps matches TRBD2 (5 bases). The CDR3 totals 13 residues. The germline V gene encodes CDR1 LNHDA and CDR2 SQIVND (reference sequence). V was cut by 2 bases and J by 2 bases, with 7 bases left in between. Here the CDR3 reads CASSISGAYEQYF. CDR3 bases: TGTGCCAGTAGTATATCCGGGGCCTACGAGCAGTACTTC.

This clone came up once. This rearrangement joins TRBV10-3 to TRBJ1-1; 8 nucleotides align to TRBD1. The V segment lost 5 bases and the J segment 4 bases; nucleotides outside the gene matches: 9. The CDR3 runs to 15 residues. CDR1 ENHRY and CDR2 SYGVKD come from the germline V gene. CDR3 protein: CAISIMDRVGTEAFF. The CDR3 DNA follows: TGTGCCATCAGTATAATGGACAGGGTCGGCACTGAAGCTTTCTTT.

This clone occurred a few times. This chain joins TRBV11-1 and TRBJ2-7; D uncertain. Trimming cost V 4 bases and J 1 base, with 14 bases left between them. Germline-derived CDR1 and CDR2 are SGHAT and FQDESV (reference sequence). The CDR3 is 15 amino acids. The CDR3 region has the DNA TGTGCCAGCAGCTCAGTCTCCCTTGAATCCTACGAGCAGTACTTC. Its protein product is CASSSVSLESYEQYF.

The V and J genes are TRBV30 and TRBJ2-3, with 9 positions matching TRBD1. This CDR3 contains 14 residues. The V and J ends lost 2 bases and 5 bases, in that order; junction bases with no gene match: 5. Germline V gene lookup returns CDR1 GTSNPN and CDR2 SVGIG (reference sequence). In DNA form, the CDR3 reads TGTGCCTGGAGTTTGGGACAGGGAGTAGATACGCAGTATTTT. Its translation is CAWSLGQGVDTQYF.

V gene TRBV7-2 combines with J gene TRBJ2-5; 7 nucleotides agree with TRBD1. This CDR3 spans 16 amino acids. With 0 bases clipped from V and 5 bases from J, the junction kept 9 bases outside the gene matches. CDR1 and CDR2 (germline): SGHTA, FQGNSA. The CDR3 DNA reads TGTGCCAGCAGCTTAGCAAATGGACAGGATAAGGAGACCCAGTACTTC. Residues: CASSLANGQDKETQYF.

The rearrangement links TRBV5-1 to TRBJ2-1; TRBD2 agrees at 8 bases. Germline assignment: CDR1 SGHRS and CDR2 YFSETQ. This CDR3 spans 16 amino acids. J gave up 5 bases and V 4 bases, and 11 bases lay outside the gene matches. CDR3 coding DNA: TGCGCCAGCAGCCCGCTGATACTAGCGGAAAACAATGAGCAGTTCTTC. Residues: CASSPLILAENNEQFF. The variable domain in full, with the rest retrieved from reference TRBV5-1 and TRBJ2-1, is KAGVTQTPRYLIKTRGQQVTLSCSPISGHRSVSWYQQTPGQGLQFLFEYFSETQRNKGNFPGRFSGRQFSNSRSEMNVSTLELGDSALYLCASSPLILAENNEQFFGPGTRLTVL.

The chain combines TRBV5-6 with TRBJ2-1; the D call may be TRBD1 or TRBD2 (5 bases each). The CDR3 is made up of 17 amino acids. Trimming removed 0 bases from V and 4 bases from J, with 17 bases in between. In germline, CDR1 is SGHDT, CDR2 YYEEEE. The CDR3, as DNA: TGTGCCAGCAGCTTGGCCATGGGGGACGGGGTGTACAATGAGCAGTTCTTC. Translation gives CASSLAMGDGVYNEQFF.

This sequence joins TRBV28 and TRBJ2-7; D possibly uses TRBD1 or TRBD2 (5 bases each). The CDR3 consists of 13 residues. Germline assignment: CDR1 MDHEN and CDR2 SYDVKM. V dropped 6 bases and J dropped 5 bases, with 14 bases sitting between them. The CDR3 reads CASRDWDGNEQYF. The CDR3 bases are TGTGCCAGCAGGGACTGGGACGGCAACGAGCAGTACTTC.

The DNA for the CDR3 is TGCAGCGTCGACGGACAGGAGGGGGACAAGGGTGAGACCCAGTACTTC. Translating it yields CSVDGQEGDKGETQYF. The chain recombines TRBV29-1 with TRBJ2-5, with D tentatively TRBD1 (7 bases). Looked up from germline, CDR1 is SQVTM and CDR2 is ANQGSEA. CDR3 length: 16 amino acids. V was clipped by 6 bases and J by 5 bases, with 25 bases between them.